This TCR beta chain was sequenced during a study of glioma-infiltrating T cells. Whole-study findings and limits: Above-expected tissue-blood divergence occurred in all gliomas, most in low-grade ones. Patients with low tissue-blood divergence carried a signature set of shared blood CDR3 motifs.

TCR alpha and beta CDR3 regions were amplified from RNA using iRepertoire nested multiplex PCR. For one-step reverse transcription and amplification, 100-400 ng of tissue mRNA or PBMC total RNA was used. TCRdb recomputed calls from the multiplex PCR reads with MiXCR, one row per CDR3 protein. The profile covers approximately 400,000 distinct CDR3 sequences, with roughly two fifths appearing a single time and around 13% taken by the ten largest. This CDR3 is built from 11 residues. Trimming cost V 11 bases and J 5 bases; bases outside gene matches: 6. CDR1 and CDR2 (germline): MNHNS, SASEGT. Regarding this clonotype: What it binds is unknown.

The sequenced sample consisted of glioma tissue, nonneoplastic brain tissue, or PBMCs (not recorded which). This TCR came from a human donor with low-grade glioma or glioblastoma, undergoing nonglioma brain surgery, or in good health (not recorded which). The V gene is TRBV6-1, the J gene TRBJ2-7; TRBD1 agrees at 7 bases. DNA of the CDR3: TGTGCCGCCGTACAGGGGAACGAGCAGTACTTC. As protein: CAAVQGNEQYF.